Below are 28 T cell receptor beta chains sequenced from a single sample in a study of blood T cells in healthy people across ages. For the second PCR, which ran for roughly 6 to 12 cycles, a sample-barcoded 5' primer and a J-beta primer mix were used. Each CDR3 protein gets one entry after TCRdb re-called the 5' RACE reads with MiXCR. The data contain 700,000 to 900,000 distinct CDR3 sequences, around 25% of them seen just once; the ten biggest clones take up under 3%. The same data also went into a second study, on T cells of mothers and their children.

The sequencing sample was made of blood. These receptors were taken from a boy aged 5-17 years in good health.

The V and J genes are TRBV5-1 and TRBJ2-1, with no clear D. Trimming took 4 bases from V and 8 from J, leaving 19 bases between them. The CDR3 consists of 15 residues. Per the germline V gene, CDR1 is SGHRS and CDR2 is YFSETQ. As DNA, the CDR3 is TGCGCCAGCAGCCCGAAAGAATCCTACGGCTATGAGCAGTTCTTC. Its protein product is CASSPKESYGYEQFF.

This clonotype was seen only a few times. The chain has TRBV24-1 and TRBJ1-5, with 8 bases lining up with TRBD1. The J segment lost 7 bases and the V segment lost 3 bases, leaving 1 base of the junction unmatched. Germline values: CDR1 KGHDR, CDR2 SFDVKD. CDR3 length: 13 residues. Here the CDR3 reads CATSDGQGQPQHF. In DNA form, the CDR3 reads TGTGCCACCAGTGATGGACAGGGCCAGCCCCAGCATTTT.

The V and J genes are TRBV4-1 and TRBJ2-5; TRBD2 aligns across 9 bases. J was trimmed by 1 base and V by 1 base; bases with no gene match: 4. The CDR3 sequence is 16 residues long. From germline, CDR1 is MGHRA and CDR2 YSYEKL. The CDR3 DNA reads as TGCGCCAGCAGCCAAGTGGCAGCGGGGGGCCAAGAGACCCAGTACTTC. Translation gives CASSQVAAGGQETQYF.

This rearrangement joins TRBV7-9 to TRBJ1-4; TRBD1 agrees at 7 bases. Germline CDR1 SEHNR, CDR2 FQNEAQ (reference sequence). The CDR3 is 14 amino acids. V lost 3 bases, J lost 8 bases, and 6 bases stayed unmatched. CDR3 sequence reads: CASSLFRGEEKLFF. DNA for the CDR3: TGTGCCAGCAGCTTGTTCAGGGGGGAAGAAAAACTGTTTTTT.

V and J are TRBV2 and TRBJ2-7, with D possibly TRBD2 on 5 matching bases. This CDR3 is built from 16 residues. CDR1 and CDR2 from the germline V gene are SNHLY and FYNNEI. Trimming shortened V by 3 bases and J by 3 bases, and 18 bases separated the two germline ends. In nucleotides, the CDR3 is TGTGCCAGCAGTGATGAACCGAGACTACTTTACTACGAGCAGTACTTC. This codes for CASSDEPRLLYYEQYF.

The chain combines TRBV29-1 with TRBJ1-1; D may be TRBD1 (5 bases). Germline V gene data show CDR1 as SQVTM and CDR2 as ANQGSEA. The CDR3 totals 13 residues. Trimming took off 2 bases at V and 5 bases at J, with 12 bases between the two ends. CDR3 amino acids: CSVEFFGGTEAFF. CDR3 coding DNA: TGCAGCGTTGAATTTTTCGGGGGAACTGAAGCTTTCTTT.

The genes are TRBV10-1 and TRBJ2-5; D possibly matches TRBD1 or TRBD2 (7 bases each). Germline V gene lookup returns CDR1 WNHNN and CDR2 SYGVQD (reference sequence). This CDR3 comprises 14 residues. Trimming left V 3 bases short and J 5 bases short, with 13 bases between. The DNA of the CDR3 is TGCGCCAGCAGTGACGGCGGGGGACAGGAGACCCAGTACTTC. Translation gives CASSDGGGQETQYF.

V gene TRBV7-9 combines with J gene TRBJ2-7; no clear D gene. The CDR3 is 14 residues long. Trimming pared 5 bases from V and 5 bases from J, leaving 16 bases between. CDR1 and CDR2 from the germline V gene are SEHNR and FQNEAQ (reference sequence). CDR3 loop: CASSPRKGTHEQYF. The CDR3 DNA reads as TGTGCCAGCAGCCCTCGGAAAGGAACCCACGAGCAGTACTTC.

This chain joins TRBV12-5 and TRBJ1-6; 7 nucleotides match TRBD1. Germline CDR1 and CDR2: LGHNT and FRNRAP. The CDR3 covers 18 residues. The J segment lost 4 bases and the V segment lost 3 bases, leaving 12 bases of the junction unmatched. CDR3 loop: CASGFTTETGRYNSPLHF. CDR3 bases: TGTGCTAGTGGTTTCACGACCGAGACAGGGAGGTATAATTCACCCCTCCACTTT. Combining the CDR3 with reference TRBV12-5 and TRBJ1-6 gives the whole variable domain DARVTQTPRHKVTEMGQEVTMRCQPILGHNTVFWYRQTMMQGLELLAYFRNRAPLDDSGMPKDRFSAEMPDATLATLKIQPSEPRDSAVYFCASGFTTETGRYNSPLHFGNGTRLTVT.

This clonotype was picked up a small number of times. This chain connects TRBV3-1 to TRBJ2-5; D unresolved. Trimming stripped 1 base from V and 6 bases from J, with 15 bases between. The germline V gene has CDR1 LGHDT and CDR2 YNNKEL (reference sequence). The CDR3 runs to 15 residues. CDR3 DNA sequence: TGTGCCAGCAGCCAAGTAGTATCCCCCTCCCAGACCCAGTACTTC. This sequence encodes CASSQVVSPSQTQYF.

V usage is TRBV7-2 and J usage is TRBJ2-1, with D unresolved. Germline V gives CDR1 SGHTA, CDR2 FQGNSA. V lost 5 bases, J lost 11 bases, and 16 bases lay in between. The CDR3 consists of 13 residues. CDR3 in DNA: TGTGCCAGCAGCCCGAATGTCGAGATTAAGCAGTTCTTC. Its protein is CASSPNVEIKQFF.

This chain connects TRBV5-1 to TRBJ1-4, with 8 bases aligning to TRBD1. CDR1 is SGHRS, CDR2 YFSETQ, per germline. With V trimmed by 4 bases and J by 7 bases, 3 bases remained unmatched. CDR3 length equals 13 residues. The chain's CDR3 is CASSPDRVEKLFF. The CDR3 DNA is TGCGCCAGCAGCCCGGACAGGGTTGAAAAACTGTTTTTT.

This clonotype was detected a few times. The gene calls are TRBV29-1 and TRBJ2-1, with D perhaps TRBD2 (6 bases). The CDR3 has 15 amino acids. Trimming cost V 6 bases and J 0 bases, with 15 bases left between them. CDR1 and CDR2 (germline): SQVTM, ANQGSEA. DNA of the CDR3: TGCAGCGTCAAGGGACTTCCGAGCTCCTACAATGAGCAGTTCTTC. It yields the protein CSVKGLPSSYNEQFF.

This clonotype occurred many times. This chain joins TRBV11-2 and TRBJ1-2; TRBD1 matches at 9 bases. Germline V gene lookup returns CDR1 SGHAT and CDR2 FQNNGV. V gave up 6 bases and J gave up 2 bases; unmatched junction bases: 4. The CDR3 consists of 14 residues. The CDR3 nucleotides read TGTGCCAGCAGTTTCGGGACAGGGAACTATGGCTACACCTTC. Its protein product is CASSFGTGNYGYTF.

This chain links TRBV12-3 or TRBV12-4 with TRBJ1-2, with 7 bases identical to TRBD1. The J segment lost 8 bases and the V segment lost 6 bases, leaving 12 bases of the junction unmatched. The CDR3 loop spans 14 amino acids. In DNA, the CDR3 is TGTGCCAGCAGGCCGACAGGGAGGTCGCAAGGCTACACCTTC. It specifies CASRPTGRSQGYTF.

The CDR3 DNA follows: TGTGCCAGCAGTAGGAAGGCTCTGGAGGGTTTCGACGAGCAGTACTTC. This codes for CASSRKALEGFDEQYF. This chain uses TRBV6-1 with TRBJ2-7, with a weak D call TRBD2 (6 bases). The CDR3 is 16 amino acids. The V gene lost 5 bases and the J gene lost 5 bases, with 22 bases spanning the gap. The germline CDR1 and CDR2 sequences are MNHNS and SASEGT.

V gene TRBV6-5 combines with J gene TRBJ2-5; 7 bases match TRBD2. This CDR3 has 15 residues. With 0 bases clipped from V and 4 bases from J, the junction kept 5 bases outside the gene matches. Germline CDR1 reads MNHEY; CDR2 reads SVGAGI. In DNA, the CDR3 is TGTGCCAGCAGTTACTCGACCGGGGAGGGAGAGACCCAGTACTTC. It encodes CASSYSTGEGETQYF.

This clonotype was found many times. The chain has TRBV7-6 and TRBJ2-1; D may match TRBD1 or TRBD2 (5 bases each). The germline V and J ends were trimmed by 4 bases and 2 bases, with 9 bases remaining between them. The CDR3 sequence is 14 residues long. The germline CDR1 and CDR2 sequences are SGHVS and FNYEAQ. This CDR3 is CASSSGGPYNEQFF. The CDR3 DNA reads TGTGCCAGCAGCTCTGGGGGTCCCTACAATGAGCAGTTCTTC.

This chain connects TRBV14 to TRBJ2-1, with 7 nucleotides matching TRBD1. CDR3 size: 16 residues. CDR1 and CDR2 from the germline V gene are SGHDN and FVKESK. Trimming took 3 bases from V and 0 from J; bases not matched to a gene: 5. CDR3 sequence: CASSHWDRDSYNEQFF. The CDR3 bases are TGTGCCAGCAGCCATTGGGACAGAGACTCCTACAATGAGCAGTTCTTC.

The V call is TRBV12-3 or TRBV12-4, the J call TRBJ1-1; the D gene is possibly TRBD1 (6 bases). CDR3 size: 13 residues. V lost 6 bases, J lost 6 bases, and 14 bases lay in between. Here the CDR3 reads CASSWGGRSEAFF. CDR3 sequence (DNA): TGTGCCAGCAGCTGGGGGGGGCGGTCTGAAGCTTTCTTT.

This chain uses TRBV12-3 or TRBV12-4 with TRBJ2-1; D remains ambiguous. The CDR3 length is 17 residues. V was shortened by 3 bases and J by 0 bases, with 15 bases between the two germline ends. Here the CDR3 reads CASSFGTEISSYNEQFF. DNA of the CDR3: TGTGCCAGCAGTTTTGGTACTGAAATATCCTCCTACAATGAGCAGTTCTTC.

The chain joins TRBV14 to TRBJ1-1, with unresolved D. V was trimmed by 3 bases and J by 0 bases, leaving 5 bases between them. The germline CDR1 and CDR2 sequences are SGHDN and FVKESK. The CDR3 runs 13 residues. The CDR3 DNA reads as TGTGCCAGCAGCCAGTTCATGAACACTGAAGCTTTCTTT. Its translation: CASSQFMNTEAFF. Full variable domain (missing parts from reference TRBV14 and TRBJ1-1): EAGVTQFPSHSVIEKGQTVTLRCDPISGHDNLYWYRRVMGKEIKFLLHFVKESKQDESGMPNNRFLAERTGGTYSTLKVQPAELEDSGVYFCASSQFMNTEAFFGQGTRLTVV.

The chain carries TRBV21-1 and TRBJ2-3; the table's D call, TRBD1, was not checked against the DNA. TRBV21-1 counts as a pseudogene. This CDR3 has 13 amino acids. This CDR3 reads CASSKPGADTQYF. The CDR3 DNA reads TGTGCCAGCAGCAAACCAGGGGCAGATACGCAGTATTTT.

This clonotype was seen repeatedly, ten times or more. V and J are TRBV5-4 and TRBJ2-1; 12 bases are shared with TRBD2. The germline V gene has CDR1 SGHNT and CDR2 YYREEE (reference sequence). Trimming took 3 bases from V and 3 from J; bases not matched to a gene: 1. CDR3 size: 15 residues. The CDR3 region is CASSSTSGSYNEQFF. CDR3 DNA: TGTGCCAGCAGCTCGACTAGCGGGAGCTACAATGAGCAGTTCTTC.

This clonotype was detected only a few times. The chain links TRBV12-3 or TRBV12-4 to TRBJ2-5; 13 bases map to TRBD2. V shed 5 bases, J shed 4 bases, and the junction held 4 bases outside the gene matches. The CDR3 covers 15 residues. The CDR3 sequence is CASSPRTSGGETQYF. Here the CDR3 DNA reads TGTGCCAGCAGTCCGAGGACTAGCGGGGGAGAGACCCAGTACTTC.

This chain joins TRBV4-2 and TRBJ2-7; TRBD2 matches at 8 bases. Per germline, CDR1 LGHNA and CDR2 YNFKEQ. Losses at the gene ends were 4 bases for V and 6 bases for J; bases not matched to a gene: 8. This CDR3 contains 14 residues. The CDR3 DNA reads TGTGCCAGCAGCCCAAGCGGGGGAAGTGGCGAGCAGTACTTC. Protein product: CASSPSGGSGEQYF.

Concerning this clonotype itself: A read error may produce the germline difference seen at one junction end. The chain has TRBV12-3 or TRBV12-4 and TRBJ2-2; unclear D gene. The CDR3 has 15 amino acids. The CDR3 nucleotides are TGTGCCAACTCCCGAAGGGATAGAAACACCGAGGAGCTGTTTTTT. It specifies CANSRRDRNTEELFF.

This chain links TRBV7-2 with TRBJ1-2; the D is unclear. Trimming removed 1 base at V and 3 bases at J, with 12 bases between. This CDR3 has 15 amino acids. Germline assignment: CDR1 SGHTA and CDR2 FQGNSA. In DNA, the CDR3 is TGTGCCAGCAGCTTAGAGGTCGGCCGACACTATGGCTACACCTTC. The encoded protein is CASSLEVGRHYGYTF.